This entry features one T cell receptor beta chain sequence. What it binds is unknown. The data stem from a study of vaccination and CD4 T cells after COVID-19. Looking at the study overall: Control wells got either CEFX epitopes, HIV-1 Nef peptides, or no peptide at all.

Findings and caveats of the study: The study sampled relatively few convalescent patients and omitted early post-infection timepoints.

Cultured CD4+ T cells had their DNA profiled by the Oncomine TCR Beta short-read assay. Using its own MiXCR run on the PCR reads, TCRdb lists one record per CDR3 protein. The data show 15,000 to 20,000 distinct CDR3 sequences, about 50% seen once. As to treatment: roughly 10-day PBMC culture with coronavirus spike peptide pools or control peptides (ViraFEST assay). V was clipped by 6 bases and J by 4 bases; unmatched bases: 10. The CDR3 spans 15 residues. Germline CDR1 reads DFQATT; CDR2 reads SNEGSKA (reference sequence). The chain recombines TRBV20-1 with TRBJ2-3, with 10 nucleotides matching TRBD2. The input for sequencing was CD4+ T cells from blood, cultured in vitro, taken before SARS-CoV-2 vaccination. The TCR was taken from a human donor who had recovered from COVID-19. The CDR3 protein is CSATLLAGVPDTQYF. CDR3 DNA sequence: TGCAGTGCGACTCTTCTAGCGGGAGTTCCAGATACGCAGTATTTT.